A single T cell receptor beta chain is shown here with its context. Its matching antigen is unknown. Unique molecular identifiers tagged individual cDNA molecules. TCRdb passed the 5' RACE reads through MiXCR, listing each CDR3 protein once. The table includes some 87,000 distinct CDR3 sequences, roughly 13% detected once. The sample belongs to a study of early T cells in non-severe SARS-CoV-2 infection. Across the whole study: Sequencing was performed on bulk RNA from unsorted whole blood, leaving chains unpaired.

Study conclusions and caveats: Clonotype matching in VDJdb favored anti-spike CD8 responses and did not capture private and CD4 specificities.

With 2 bases clipped from V and 0 bases from J, the junction kept 10 bases outside the gene matches. There are 19 residues in the CDR3. CDR1 and CDR2 (germline): SGHAT, FQNNGV. The clonotype originates from an adult who was a healthcare worker with PCR-confirmed SARS-CoV-2 infection or an uninfected control (not recorded which). The V gene is TRBV11-2, the J gene TRBJ2-1; TRBD2 matches 10 bases. The sequencing input was whole blood. This CDR3 reads CASSLSWLAGVNSYNEQFF. The CDR3 DNA reads as TGTGCCAGCAGCTTATCGTGGCTAGCGGGAGTGAACTCCTACAATGAGCAGTTCTTC.